This T cell receptor (beta chain) was sequenced during a study of blood T cell repertoires in COVID-19. Clones were read by immunoSEQ multiplex PCR, and TCRdb kept only the in-frame ones, dropping some. The sample carries roughly 80,000 clones, around 80% recorded once. The J segment lost 7 bases and the V segment lost 4 bases, leaving 7 bases of the junction unmatched. The CDR3 has 15 residues. The V gene's germline CDR1 is KGHSH and CDR2 LQKENI. The chain carries TRBV18 and TRBJ2-4, with TRBD1 matching over 10 bases. The TCR was taken from a man between 60 and 75 years old with active or convalescent COVID-19. Sequenced: peripheral blood. The CDR3 region has the DNA TGTGCCAGCTCACAAGGACAGGGGGACGTTAACATTCAGTACTTC. Amino acids: CASSQGQGDVNIQYF.